This paragraph reports one T cell receptor (beta chain). As yet, its antigen is unknown. The data were obtained in a study of EBV T-cell therapy then PD-1 blockade in nasopharyngeal carcinoma. Trimming shortened V by 2 bases and J by 1 base, and 12 bases separated the two germline ends. Germline V gene lookup returns CDR1 MNHEY and CDR2 SVGEGT. The CDR3 covers 16 residues. Regarding treatment: AdE1-LMPpoly-expanded autologous EBV-specific T-cell therapy followed by anti-PD-1 nivolumab. Clones were sequenced by immunoSEQ multiplex PCR, and TCRdb holds only the in-frame ones, with some missing. The sample gives under 20,000 clones, almost 85% of which show up once; roughly 30% is in the top ten.

The V gene is TRBV6-2 or TRBV6-3, the J gene TRBJ1-5; unclear D gene. The origin of this receptor is a man aged 40-49 years with nasopharyngeal carcinoma. The sequencing used CD8+ T cells from blood, collected around day 35 from a patient whose treatment included autologous EBV-specific T cells and nivolumab. The CDR3 DNA sequence: TGTGCCAGCAGTTACGTAAGGAGGGCGAGCAATCAGCCCCAGCATTTT. Protein product: CASSYVRRASNQPQHF.